Sequencing of this T cell receptor beta chain was carried out in a study of human T cells and chemical hapten exposure. Points from the study as a whole: Expanded TCRs made up significantly more big CDR3 similarity clusters than controls did.

V lost 3 bases, J lost 4 bases, and 18 bases lay in between. This CDR3 has 15 amino acids. Germline values: CDR1 DFQATT, CDR2 SNEGSKA (reference sequence). In the original workflow: Just over 95,000 TCRs per sample was the median, with a range of roughly 23,224 to 750,000. MiXCR was run by TCRdb on the RACE reads, yielding one entry per CDR3 protein. TCRdb assigned the V and J calls; the authors' analysis was not used. The repertoire holds tens of thousands of distinct CDR3 sequences, roughly a tenth seen once, with 4.5% to 5% in the top ten. Notes on this clonotype: As yet, its antigen is unknown.

The time point was: patch test 2, 6 weeks after DPC sensitization. Specified treatment: therapeutic diphenylcyclopropenone sensitization with weekly scalp DPC. Sequencing was performed on whole blood, taken in connection with sensitization to the hapten diphenylcyclopropenone (DPC). This rearrangement joins TRBV20-1 to TRBJ1-2; TRBD1 might be the D (6 bases). The source of this sequence is a woman in her 50s with alopecia areata. Some clones in this sample may be carry-over from other donors' samples. CDR3 loop: CSASRPDRTTYGYTF. The CDR3 DNA sequence: TGCAGTGCTAGTAGACCGGACAGAACTACCTATGGCTACACCTTC.